This passage covers 20 T cell receptor beta chains from one sample sequenced in a study of cytomegalovirus exposure and HLA in healthy donors. PCR primers comprised 60 Vbeta and 13 Jbeta primers. Using immunoSEQ multiplex PCR, the repertoire was profiled, and TCRdb retains in-frame clones only, with some absent. The sample yields some 150,000 clones, of which the top ten take up approximately 0.82%. Material: PBMCs. These receptors originate from a woman aged 18-29 years in good health and CMV-seropositive.

The CDR3 loop reads CASSFVGGNTDTQYF. In DNA form, the CDR3 reads TGTGCCAGCAGCTTCGTAGGCGGCAACACAGATACGCAGTATTTT. This chain links TRBV13 with TRBJ2-3, with D unclear. CDR1 PRHDT and CDR2 FYEKMQ come from the germline V gene (reference sequence). Trimming took 3 bases from V and 2 from J, leaving 12 bases between them. The CDR3 is made up of 15 amino acids.

V gene TRBV5-1 combines with J gene TRBJ1-1; 8 bases map to TRBD1. The J segment lost 1 base and the V segment lost 4 bases, leaving 3 bases of the junction unmatched. The germline CDR1 and CDR2 sequences are SGHRS and YFSETQ. This CDR3 has 14 amino acids. The CDR3 nucleotides read TGCGCCAGCAGCAGCGGGACAGGGAACACTGAAGCTTTCTTT. Translating it yields CASSSGTGNTEAFF.

The rearrangement links TRBV10-3 to TRBJ1-5, with 10 bases lining up with TRBD1. The trim removed 6 bases at V and 6 bases at J, leaving 8 bases unmatched. The germline V gene encodes CDR1 ENHRY and CDR2 SYGVKD. The CDR3 is 15 residues long. The DNA for the CDR3 is TGTGCCATCAGCGGTGGGACAGGGGATAGTCAGCCCCAGCATTTT. It encodes CAISGGTGDSQPQHF.

The chain joins TRBV27 to TRBJ1-1; TRBD1 is a possible D gene (5 bases). Trimming cost V 10 bases and J 5 bases, with 17 bases left between them. The CDR3 sequence is 13 residues long. Germline assignment: CDR1 MNHEY and CDR2 SMNVEV (reference sequence). The CDR3 DNA reads as TGTGCCACCTCGCTAGGGCAGGGTACTGAAGCTTTCTTT. Its protein product is CATSLGQGTEAFF.

The CDR3 sequence is CASRGGTGETTEAFF. In DNA form, the CDR3 reads TGCGCCAGCAGAGGTGGGACAGGGGAAACCACTGAAGCTTTCTTT. This rearrangement joins TRBV5-1 to TRBJ1-1; TRBD1 aligns across 10 bases. V shed 5 bases and J 4 bases; nucleotides not matched to a gene: 8. The CDR3 length is 15 residues. The germline V gene has CDR1 SGHRS and CDR2 YFSETQ.

The chain recombines TRBV28 with TRBJ2-7; the match to TRBD1 covers 10 bases. Germline V gene sequence: CDR1 MDHEN, CDR2 SYDVKM. V gave up 7 bases and J gave up 2 bases; unmatched junction bases: 5. There are 14 residues in the CDR3. This CDR3 is CASNLGTGAYEQYF. Written as DNA, the CDR3 is TGTGCCAGCAACCTTGGGACAGGGGCCTACGAGCAGTACTTC.

The chain couples TRBV9 to TRBJ1-3; D possibly corresponds to TRBD1 (5 bases). The V end was cut by 1 base, the J end by 7 bases, with 15 bases between. CDR1 and CDR2 (germline): SGDLS, YYNGEE. This CDR3 comprises 15 residues. In nucleotides, the CDR3 is TGTGCCAGCAGCGTACTATCGGGGGGTGTGAACACCATATATTTT. Translating gives CASSVLSGGVNTIYF.

The chain employs TRBV6-5 and TRBJ2-3; a possible D gene is TRBD1 (6 bases). There are 16 residues in the CDR3. Trimming stripped 3 bases from V and 0 bases from J, with 13 bases between. The V gene's germline CDR1 is MNHEY and CDR2 SVGAGI. The CDR3 DNA is TGTGCCAGCAGTTATCGCGACAGGAGTAGCACAGATACGCAGTATTTT. It is translated as CASSYRDRSSTDTQYF.

The gene calls are TRBV11-1 and TRBJ2-7; no clear D gene. Germline V gene data show CDR1 as SGHAT and CDR2 as FQDESV (reference sequence). The ends were cut back, 6 bases at V and 3 bases at J, with 18 bases in the middle. This CDR3 is 15 amino acids long. CDR3 DNA sequence: TGTGCCAGCAGTCCAGCCTTGAGAGGAAACTACGAGCAGTACTTC. Protein sequence: CASSPALRGNYEQYF.

The chain has TRBV7-9 and TRBJ1-1; D is undetermined. Germline-derived CDR1 and CDR2 are SEHNR and FQNEAQ (reference sequence). Trimming removed 0 bases from V and 7 bases from J, with 9 bases in between. The CDR3 totals 13 residues. CDR3 DNA: TGTGCCAGCAGCTTAGCGCGGCGAGATGAAGCTTTCTTT. This gives the protein CASSLARRDEAFF.

The chain has TRBV5-1 and TRBJ2-5, with 12 bases lining up with TRBD1. The CDR3 spans 16 residues. Germline-derived CDR1 and CDR2 are SGHRS and YFSETQ. V lost 1 base and J lost 5; bases outside the gene matches: 6. As DNA, the CDR3 is TGCGCCAGCAGCTTGTCCGGGACAGGGGGCTGGGAGACCCAGTACTTC. It translates to CASSLSGTGGWETQYF. Drawing the rest from reference TRBV5-1 and TRBJ2-5, the complete variable domain is KAGVTQTPRYLIKTRGQQVTLSCSPISGHRSVSWYQQTPGQGLQFLFEYFSETQRNKGNFPGRFSGRQFSNSRSEMNVSTLELGDSALYLCASSLSGTGGWETQYFGPGTRLLVL.

The genes are TRBV19 and TRBJ1-1; D is unclear. The CDR3 sequence is 15 residues long. V lost 6 bases and J 0 bases, leaving 14 bases between the germline ends. CDR1 is LNHDA and CDR2 is SQIVND in the germline V gene (reference sequence). This CDR3 is CASSRGRTLNTEAFF. The CDR3 DNA follows: TGTGCCAGTAGCCGTGGGAGGACCCTGAACACTGAAGCTTTCTTT.

This chain links TRBV11-2 with TRBJ2-1; 14 bases fit TRBD2. CDR1 is SGHAT, CDR2 FQNNGV, per germline. The CDR3 runs 17 residues. With 8 bases clipped from V and 9 bases from J, the junction kept 15 bases outside the gene matches. In DNA, the CDR3 is TGTGCCAGCGGACCCCAGACTAGCGGGGGGGGAAGGAGTGAGCAGTTCTTC. Amino acids: CASGPQTSGGGRSEQFF.

The chain couples TRBV14 to TRBJ2-3, with D hard to call. V lost 3 bases and J lost 8, with 9 bases in between. Germline assignment: CDR1 SGHDN and CDR2 FVKESK. The CDR3 runs to 12 residues. The CDR3 region is CASSQGRVTQYF. CDR3 bases: TGTGCCAGCAGCCAGGGCAGAGTTACGCAGTATTTT.

This chain joins TRBV5-1 and TRBJ2-7; a possible D gene is TRBD1 (5 bases). The length of the CDR3 is 14 residues. The germline V and J ends were trimmed by 0 bases and 1 base, with 8 bases remaining between them. Per germline, CDR1 SGHRS and CDR2 YFSETQ. For the CDR3, the DNA is TGCGCCAGCAGCTTGGTACAGGAATCCTACGAGCAGTACTTC. Protein product: CASSLVQESYEQYF.

The V gene is TRBV10-2, the J gene TRBJ2-7, with D possibly being TRBD2 (5 bases). Trimming removed 6 bases at V and 4 bases at J, with 10 bases between. The V gene's germline CDR1 is WSHSY and CDR2 SAAADI. This CDR3 contains 12 residues. The CDR3 nucleotides read TGCGCCAGCAGAGGGTCGGGGTACGAGCAGTACTTC. It encodes CASRGSGYEQYF.

This chain links TRBV27 with TRBJ2-7, with D possibly being TRBD1 (5 bases). Deletions cut 5 bases from V and 6 bases from J, with 8 bases between. The germline gives CDR1 MNHEY, CDR2 SMNVEV (reference sequence). This CDR3 is 11 amino acids long. CDR3: CASSQGLEQYF. The DNA for the CDR3 is TGTGCCAGCAGTCAGGGCCTCGAGCAGTACTTC.

The gene calls are TRBV4-3 and TRBJ2-5; TRBD2 matches 13 bases. J gave up 2 bases and V 0 bases, and 6 bases lay outside the gene matches. There are 18 residues in the CDR3. CDR1 is LGHNA and CDR2 is YSLEER in the germline V gene. CDR3 coding DNA: TGCGCCAGCAGCCAAGATAGGGGGACTAGCGGGGTTCAAGAGACCCAGTACTTC. This translates into CASSQDRGTSGVQETQYF.

The V and J genes are TRBV6-5 and TRBJ1-4; TRBD1 agrees at 9 bases. V was pared by 6 bases and J by 8 bases, with 7 bases of the junction left unmatched. The CDR3 loop spans 14 amino acids. CDR1 and CDR2 from the germline V gene are MNHEY and SVGAGI. The CDR3 region has the DNA TGTGCCAGCAGCGATGGACAGGGGCGGGAAAAACTGTTTTTT. It yields the protein CASSDGQGREKLFF.

The chain couples TRBV7-8 to TRBJ2-5, with 7 bases matching TRBD2. Germline loops: CDR1 SGHVS, CDR2 FQNEAQ. Trimming cost V 3 bases and J 1 base; bases outside gene matches: 8. This CDR3 comprises 16 residues. The DNA of the CDR3 is TGTGCCAGCAGCTTCCGTAGACTAGCAGCCCAAGAGACCCAGTACTTC. Its protein product is CASSFRRLAAQETQYF. The full variable domain, rest sourced from reference TRBV7-8 and TRBJ2-5, is GAGVSQSPRYKVAKRGQDVALRCDPISGHVSLFWYQQALGQGPEFLTYFQNEAQLDKSGLPSDRFFAERPEGSVSTLKIQRTQQEDSAVYLCASSFRRLAAQETQYFGPGTRLLVL.